The 6 T cell receptor beta chains given below trace back to one sample, sequenced in a study of shared clonotypes between healthy human individuals. CD45RO negativity and positive selection for CCR7 defined naive CD8 cells, a population that excluded terminally differentiated effector memory CD45RA+ cells. Assay used: immunoSEQ multiplex PCR; TCRdb lists only in-frame clones, some missing. This sample has 1.5 million to 2.5 million clones, with roughly 94% found just once. The sample taken for sequencing was naive CD8+ T cells sorted from blood. All receptors derive from a man aged 18 to 29 in good health.

The genes are TRBV5-1 and TRBJ2-5, with D tentatively TRBD1 or TRBD2 (5 bases each). CDR3 length: 15 residues. Trimming pared 3 bases from V and 4 bases from J, leaving 16 bases between. Germline V gives CDR1 SGHRS, CDR2 YFSETQ. CDR3 loop: CASSSTPGTRETQYF. The DNA for the CDR3 is TGCGCCAGCAGCTCGACCCCAGGGACCCGAGAGACCCAGTACTTC.

The chain employs TRBV29-1 and TRBJ1-1, with D perhaps TRBD1 (5 bases). Deletions cut 0 bases from V and 5 bases from J, with 16 bases between. Germline V gene sequence: CDR1 SQVTM, CDR2 ANQGSEA. This CDR3 has 15 residues. The chain's CDR3 is CSVEDFGRVGTEAFF. CDR3 coding DNA: TGCAGCGTTGAAGATTTCGGCAGGGTGGGGACTGAAGCTTTCTTT.

This chain uses TRBV27 with TRBJ2-1, with TRBD1 matching over 8 bases. Germline CDR1 reads MNHEY; CDR2 reads SMNVEV (reference sequence). This CDR3 is built from 14 residues. Losses at the gene ends were 3 bases for V and 7 bases for J; bases not matched to a gene: 5. This CDR3 is CASSLRGQVNEQFF. The CDR3 region has the DNA TGTGCCAGCAGTTTGCGGGGACAGGTAAATGAGCAGTTCTTC.

The chain employs TRBV29-1 and TRBJ1-2; D unresolved. V was cut by 4 bases and J by 0 bases, with 9 bases left in between. Germline values: CDR1 SQVTM, CDR2 ANQGSEA. The CDR3 is made up of 13 amino acids. CDR3 loop: CSVVLASNYGYTF. CDR3 coding DNA: TGCAGCGTTGTGTTGGCTTCTAACTATGGCTACACCTTC.

The chain combines TRBV4-1 with TRBJ1-6; 7 nucleotides line up with TRBD1. V lost 5 bases, J lost 8 bases, and 9 bases stayed unmatched. The CDR3 contains 15 residues. Germline CDR1 is MGHRA and CDR2 is YSYEKL. CDR3 in amino acids: CASSDRGTAYSPLHF. CDR3 DNA sequence: TGCGCCAGCAGCGACCGTGGGACAGCTTATTCACCCCTCCACTTT.

The rearrangement uses TRBV27 and TRBJ1-2, with 8 positions matching TRBD1. V lost 4 bases to trimming and J lost 8 bases; unmatched junction nucleotides: 9. This CDR3 contains 14 residues. Per the germline V gene, CDR1 is MNHEY and CDR2 is SMNVEV (reference sequence). Written as DNA, the CDR3 is TGTGCCAGCAGTTACAGGGGGGGAGTTATAGGCTACACCTTC. Translating it yields CASSYRGGVIGYTF.